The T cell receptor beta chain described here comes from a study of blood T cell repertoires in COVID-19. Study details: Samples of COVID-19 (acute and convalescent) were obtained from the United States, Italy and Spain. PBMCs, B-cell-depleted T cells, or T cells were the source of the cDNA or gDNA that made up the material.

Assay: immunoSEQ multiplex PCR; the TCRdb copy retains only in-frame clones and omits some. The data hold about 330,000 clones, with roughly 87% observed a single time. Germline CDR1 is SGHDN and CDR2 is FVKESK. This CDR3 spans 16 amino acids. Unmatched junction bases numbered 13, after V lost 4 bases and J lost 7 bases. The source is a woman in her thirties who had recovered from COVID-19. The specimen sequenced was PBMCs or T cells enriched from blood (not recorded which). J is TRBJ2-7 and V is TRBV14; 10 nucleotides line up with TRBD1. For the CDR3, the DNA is TGTGCCAGCAGCCTGCACGACAGGGGGCTCCCCGGAGAGCAGTACTTC. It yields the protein CASSLHDRGLPGEQYF.